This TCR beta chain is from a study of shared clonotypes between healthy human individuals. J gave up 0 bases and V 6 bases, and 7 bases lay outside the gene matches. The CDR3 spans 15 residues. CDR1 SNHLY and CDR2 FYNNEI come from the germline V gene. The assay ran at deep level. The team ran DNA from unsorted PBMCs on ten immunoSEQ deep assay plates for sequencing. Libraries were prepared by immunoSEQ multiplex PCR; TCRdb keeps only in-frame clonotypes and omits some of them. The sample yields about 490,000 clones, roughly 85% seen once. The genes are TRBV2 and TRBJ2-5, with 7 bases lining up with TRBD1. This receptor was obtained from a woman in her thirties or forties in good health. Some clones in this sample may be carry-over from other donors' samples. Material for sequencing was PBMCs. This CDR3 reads CASRRTGINQETQYF. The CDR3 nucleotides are TGTGCCAGCAGGCGGACAGGAATAAACCAAGAGACCCAGTACTTC.